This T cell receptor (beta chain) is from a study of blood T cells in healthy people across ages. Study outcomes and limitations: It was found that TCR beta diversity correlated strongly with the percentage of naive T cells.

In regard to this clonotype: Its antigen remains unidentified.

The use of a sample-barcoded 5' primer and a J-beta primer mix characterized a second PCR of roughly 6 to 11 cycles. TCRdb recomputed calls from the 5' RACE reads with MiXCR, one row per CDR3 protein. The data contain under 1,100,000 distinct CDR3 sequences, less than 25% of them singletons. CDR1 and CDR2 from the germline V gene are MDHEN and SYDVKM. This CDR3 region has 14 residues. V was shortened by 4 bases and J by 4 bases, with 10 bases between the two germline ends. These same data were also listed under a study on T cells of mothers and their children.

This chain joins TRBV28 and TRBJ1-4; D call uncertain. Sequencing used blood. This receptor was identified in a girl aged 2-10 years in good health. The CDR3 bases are TGTGCCAGCAGTTCCGGTTTTCATAATGAAAAACTGTTTTTT. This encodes CASSSGFHNEKLFF.